The present T cell receptor (beta chain) was sequenced within a study of cytomegalovirus exposure and HLA in healthy donors. Findings and limits, study-wide: Presence/absence analyses supposed approximately even sequencing depth among donors. Relative to the approximately 670-donor mean, N-insertions were reportedly fewer in an Asian-associated ancestry cluster in a later analysis. About 87% or about 30% of the time was how often most TCR beta V segments were productive, according to an earlier analysis. DRB1 had the most TCR associations and HLA-C the fewest, a later analysis found, with rates varying by HLA locus.

The PCR had 60 Vbeta and 13 Jbeta primers. Clones were read by immunoSEQ multiplex PCR, and TCRdb kept only the in-frame ones, dropping some. The sample yields approximately 190,000 clones, over 65% seen once. This clone appeared a few times. Its antigen remains unknown. Sequenced input: PBMCs. The source is a woman in her twenties or thirties in good health and CMV-seronegative.

CDR3 DNA: TGCGCCAGCAGCCAAGATACAGGGGGCGGAGTGGATGGCTACACCTTC. Translating it yields CASSQDTGGGVDGYTF. This rearrangement joins TRBV4-1 to TRBJ1-2; TRBD1 aligns across 9 bases. Unmatched junction bases numbered 8, after V lost 0 bases and J lost 6 bases. The CDR3 loop spans 16 amino acids. The germline gives CDR1 MGHRA, CDR2 YSYEKL.